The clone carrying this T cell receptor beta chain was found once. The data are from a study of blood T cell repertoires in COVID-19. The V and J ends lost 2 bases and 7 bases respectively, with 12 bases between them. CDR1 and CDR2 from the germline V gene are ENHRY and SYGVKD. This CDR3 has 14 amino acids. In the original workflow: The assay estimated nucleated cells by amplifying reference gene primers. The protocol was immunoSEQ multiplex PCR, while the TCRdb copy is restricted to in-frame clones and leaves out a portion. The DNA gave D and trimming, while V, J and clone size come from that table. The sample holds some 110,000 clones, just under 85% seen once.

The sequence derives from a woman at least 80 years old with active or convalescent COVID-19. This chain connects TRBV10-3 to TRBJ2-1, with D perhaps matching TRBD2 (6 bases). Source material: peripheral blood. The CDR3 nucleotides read TGTGCCATCAGTGAGACGACTAGTCAGAATGAGCAGTTCTTC. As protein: CAISETTSQNEQFF.